This record covers a single T cell receptor (beta chain). The antigen it recognizes is unknown. Per-base qualities were not stored, and no clone one base away is much larger. The CDR3 numbers 14 residues from cysteine through phenylalanine. Kept here is only the CDR3 DNA, which spans 42 bases and is read in frame from base 1. From V the trimming removes 2 bases and from J it removes 7 bases, while the gene matches leave 8 bases of the junction unaccounted for. CDR1 ENHRY and CDR2 SYGVKD are derived from the germline V gene. The entry originates in a study of blood T cell repertoires in COVID-19 (dated by TCRdb to about 2020). Regarding the research as a whole: The collaborator samples originated in the United States, Italy and Spain and spanned the acute and convalescent phases of COVID-19. Samples were obtained from the ongoing ImmuneRACE study (first 160 participants) and from 950 to 1,500 subjects provided by 6 global collaborators. The repertoires were released in a freely available public database meant as a resource for research on the immune response to SARS-CoV-2. The prospective study material was composed of cDNA or gDNA derived from T cells, B-cell-depleted T cells, or PBMCs. Sample metadata almost always included a de-identified subject ID, COVID-19 status, age in years and sex. The dataset comprised deeply sampled blood TCRbeta repertoires from subjects exposed to, actively infected with, or recovered from COVID-19. Where HLA class I and class II types were available, the types were taken from metadata supplied by the sample provider, not from assay-based typing.

Samples from volunteer blood donors who had recovered from COVID-19 were contributed by a second Seattle source. Whole blood was collected in K2EDTA tubes by collaborating institutions according to the institutions' own protocols. For TCRbeta analysis, collaborators shipped samples as frozen whole blood, isolated PBMCs, or DNA extracted from either of those sample types. TCRbeta CDR3 regions were amplified from genomic DNA using the immunoSEQ Assay, a bias-controlled multiplex PCR. Concerning the study's data processing: The number of nucleated cells in each sample was estimated from the amplification of reference gene primers within the assay. To quantify the absolute abundance of each unique TCRbeta CDR3 rearrangement, sequence reads were collapsed and filtered. Productive Simpson clonality was computed per sample as the square root of Simpson's diversity index over productive rearrangements. The source is immuneACCESS, and TCRdb retained only in-frame sequences with V and J called. Part of the clones is not carried over; for the studies checked, unresolved V genes explain less than half of this, and the remainder is unexplained. That table furnishes V, J and clone size, whereas the DNA furnished D and trimming. The sample data list 210,000 or so clones, and around 85% of these were observed just once. The ten largest clones add up to 13% of the sample.

On the study overall, not on this receptor specifically: Clinical and demographic metadata were provided uncurated, with the amount varying by source and participant.

The sequence is built from TRBV10-3 and TRBJ2-7, with 7 middle bases fitting TRBD1. Sequencing was performed on peripheral blood. This TCR was sampled from a man between 45 and 60 years old who had recovered from COVID-19. The DNA is TGTGCCATCAGTGAGGTTGGACAGGCTCTTGAGCAGTACTTC. This yields the protein CAISEVGQALEQYF.